These T cell receptor beta chains were read from a single sample in a study of T cell repertoires in cytomegalovirus infection. TCRdb reprocessed the reads via MiXCR and lists one record per CDR3 protein. Of some 300,000 distinct CDR3 sequences in the sample, roughly a tenth were seen once. Sequenced material: PBMCs. These receptors originate from a human donor in good health (CMV status not recorded). Some clones in this sample may be carry-over from other donors' samples. Both conserved end residues are part of each CDR3. A D gene is named only where the DNA matches it firmly. The size of a clone is reported for some rows only, either as once, few or many, or as a class for expanded clones.

j_call cdr3_length v_call clone_size d_call cdr3_aa cdr3_nt
TRBJ2-1 13 TRBV10-3 many TRBD1 CAIRETGVNEQFF TGTGCCATCAGGGAGACAGGGGTCAATGAGCAGTTCTTC
TRBJ1-3 15 TRBV7-2 many . CASSLRDSPGNTIYF TGTGCCAGCAGCTTGAGAGACAGCCCTGGAAACACCATATATTTT
TRBJ1-5 14 TRBV6-1 many TRBD1 CASSDSGGGQPQHF TGTGCCAGCAGTGATTCAGGGGGAGGTCAGCCCCAGCATTTT
TRBJ1-1 16 TRBV7-9 many TRBD1 CASSLDRGQGLAEAFF TGTGCCAGCAGCTTAGATCGGGGACAGGGGCTCGCTGAAGCTTTCTTT
TRBJ1-1 16 TRBV19 few . CASFKVGPIANTEAFF TGTGCCAGTTTTAAGGTGGGCCCTATCGCGAACACTGAAGCTTTCTTT
TRBJ2-6 14 TRBV27 many . CASSLLGFLLVLTF TGTGCCAGCAGTTTATTGGGGTTCCTCCTCGTCCTGACTTTC
TRBJ2-3 23 TRBV6-5 many TRBD2 CASSYERAGGQLPSWQEADTQYF TGTGCCAGCAGTTACGAGCGAGCGGGGGGACAATTGCCAAGTTGGCAAGAAGCAGATACGCAGTATTTT
TRBJ1-5 17 TRBV7-2 many . CASSLAVGTDWNQPQHF TGTGCCAGCAGCTTAGCCGTGGGGACTGACTGGAATCAGCCCCAGCATTTT
TRBJ2-5 15 TRBV7-2 many TRBD1 CASSSWGQATETQYF TGTGCCAGCAGCTCTTGGGGACAGGCTACGGAGACCCAGTACTTC
TRBJ1-2 14 TRBV7-2 many . CASSQGAGNYGYTF TGTGCCAGCAGCCAAGGGGCAGGGAACTATGGCTACACCTTC
TRBJ1-1 13 TRBV7-2 many . CASSRAMEGKAFF TGTGCCAGCAGCCGGGCAATGGAGGGAAAAGCTTTCTTT
TRBJ2-1 13 TRBV7-8 many TRBD1 CASSADRVNEQFF TGTGCCAGCAGCGCCGACAGGGTCAATGAGCAGTTCTTC
TRBJ1-2 18 TRBV13 few TRBD1 CASSLDWDRGPKNYGYTF TGTGCCAGCAGCTTAGATTGGGACAGGGGCCCCAAGAACTATGGCTACACCTTC
TRBJ2-7 13 TRBV6-5 many TRBD2 CASSPGGVGEQYF TGTGCCAGCAGCCCCGGGGGGGTGGGCGAGCAGTACTTC
TRBJ1-2 15 TRBV7-2 many . CASSFPGRENYGYTF TGTGCCAGCAGCTTCCCTGGACGGGAAAACTATGGCTACACCTTC
TRBJ2-2 17 TRBV3-1 many . CASSQARGVGAPGELFF TGTGCCAGCAGCCAAGCCCGGGGAGTGGGGGCACCGGGGGAGCTGTTTTTT
TRBJ1-2 17 TRBV12-3/TRBV12-4 few TRBD1 CASSLGPGQGLGYGYTF TGTGCCAGCAGTTTAGGCCCGGGACAGGGCCTAGGGTATGGCTACACCTTC
TRBJ2-1 16 TRBV7-8 many TRBD1 CASNLLQGATYNEQFF TGTGCCAGCAACCTACTGCAGGGGGCCACCTACAATGAGCAGTTCTTC
TRBJ2-7 17 TRBV25-1 many . CASSEYKEDVTSYEQYF TGTGCCAGCAGTGAATATAAGGAGGATGTAACCTCCTACGAGCAGTACTTC
TRBJ2-2 16 TRBV28 many TRBD1 CASSSGQGANTGELFF TGTGCCAGCAGTTCTGGACAGGGGGCGAACACCGGGGAGCTGTTTTTT
TRBJ1-2 13 TRBV20-1 few . CSARESGLVGYTF TGCAGTGCTAGAGAGTCAGGACTCGTTGGCTACACCTTC
TRBJ1-1 18 TRBV18 few TRBD1 CASSSSTQTGRTNTEAFF TGTGCCAGCTCATCCAGCACCCAGACAGGGAGGACAAACACTGAAGCTTTCTTT
TRBJ2-5 14 TRBV7-2 many . CASSFWAGLETQYF TGTGCCAGCAGCTTTTGGGCAGGGTTGGAGACCCAGTACTTC
TRBJ1-2 11 TRBV2 few . CASREGEGYTF TGTGCCAGCAGAGAGGGGGAAGGCTACACCTTC
TRBJ2-1 14 TRBV6-1 many . CASSEAGEYNEQFF TGTGCCAGCAGTGAAGCGGGAGAATACAATGAGCAGTTCTTC
TRBJ2-3 16 TRBV7-2 many . CASSLPPGTATDTQYF TGTGCCAGCAGCCTCCCGCCGGGGACTGCCACAGATACGCAGTATTTT
TRBJ1-1 16 TRBV27 . . CASSWRSVARNTEAFF TGTGCCAGCAGTTGGAGGTCGGTGGCGAGGAACACTGAAGCTTTCTTT
TRBJ2-1 15 TRBV29-1 few . CSVEGWASSYNEQFF TGCAGCGTTGAAGGCTGGGCGAGCTCCTACAATGAGCAGTTCTTC
TRBJ2-5 16 TRBV5-1 many TRBD1 CASSPGTGPPGETQYF TGCGCCAGCAGCCCCGGGACAGGGCCGCCCGGGGAGACCCAGTACTTC
TRBJ2-1 16 TRBV5-1 . TRBD2 CASSPSAGGMYNEQFF TGCGCCAGCAGCCCATCAGCGGGGGGCATGTACAATGAGCAGTTCTTC
TRBJ1-1 11 TRBV29-1 few . CSLNRNTEAFF TGCAGCTTAAACCGGAACACTGAAGCTTTCTTT
TRBJ2-2 14 TRBV2 few . CASSVRVNTGELFF TGTGCCAGCAGTGTAAGGGTGAACACCGGGGAGCTGTTTTTT
TRBJ2-7 13 TRBV2 . . CASSEGAVYEQYF TGTGCCAGCAGTGAAGGAGCAGTTTACGAGCAGTACTTC
TRBJ2-1 16 TRBV19 many . CASSILGGGFDNEQFF TGTGCCAGTAGTATATTGGGAGGGGGATTTGACAATGAGCAGTTCTTC
TRBJ2-5 14 TRBV7-2 many . CASSLYQAMETQYF TGTGCCAGCAGCTTATATCAGGCAATGGAGACCCAGTACTTC
TRBJ2-5 16 TRBV20-1 . . CSARDPRTAYQETQYF TGCAGTGCTAGAGATCCCCGGACAGCGTACCAAGAGACCCAGTACTTC
TRBJ1-5 17 TRBV12-3/TRBV12-4 many TRBD1 CASSFARGQGGNQPQHF TGTGCCAGCAGTTTCGCCAGAGGCCAGGGGGGCAATCAGCCCCAGCATTTT
TRBJ2-5 15 TRBV20-1 . TRBD1 CSASGTGGFQETQYF TGCAGTGCATCGGGGACAGGGGGCTTCCAAGAGACCCAGTACTTC
TRBJ2-2 14 TRBV7-9 few . CASSYPEFTGELFF TGTGCCAGCAGTTACCCTGAGTTTACCGGGGAGCTGTTTTTT
TRBJ2-7 15 TRBV5-1 many TRBD2 CASSLEAGPTYEQYF TGCGCCAGCAGCTTGGAAGCGGGGCCGACCTACGAGCAGTACTTC
TRBJ2-5 16 TRBV6-6 many . CASSYSMQPYQETQYF TGTGCCAGCAGTTACTCGATGCAGCCGTACCAAGAGACCCAGTACTTC
TRBJ1-1 15 TRBV7-8 many . CASSLPAGGWTEAFF TGTGCCAGCAGCTTACCCGCGGGAGGTTGGACTGAAGCTTTCTTT
TRBJ2-7 16 TRBV7-9 many TRBD1 CASRHEPGQGAYEQYF TGTGCCAGCAGACACGAGCCGGGACAGGGGGCCTACGAGCAGTACTTC
TRBJ2-1 15 TRBV6-1 many . CASRSGTEMYNEQFF TGTGCCAGCAGATCCGGGACTGAGATGTACAATGAGCAGTTCTTC
TRBJ2-3 14 TRBV7-9 many . CASSQDGLTDTQYF TGTGCCAGCAGCCAAGACGGTCTCACAGATACGCAGTATTTT
TRBJ1-2 14 TRBV12-5 . TRBD1 CASGPTTGYYGYTF TGTGCTAGTGGTCCCACGACAGGGTACTATGGCTACACCTTC
TRBJ2-1 12 TRBV7-3 many . CASSPSEGEQFF TGTGCCAGCAGCCCGAGTGAGGGTGAGCAGTTCTTC
TRBJ2-3 15 TRBV4-1 . TRBD2 CASSQGLAGGVTQYF TGCGCCAGCAGCCAAGGACTAGCGGGGGGGGTGACGCAGTATTTT
TRBJ2-1 10 TRBV20-1 few . CSAALGAQFF TGCAGTGCTGCCCTCGGGGCGCAGTTCTTC
TRBJ1-2 14 TRBV2 many . CASSGRTANYGYTF TGTGCCAGCAGTGGACGGACAGCTAACTATGGCTACACCTTC